This TCR beta chain comes out of a study of naive and memory T cell subsets. Points from the study as a whole: Reportedly, tuberculin skin test sites gave far more TCRs than other biopsies.

This clonotype appeared a few times. Antigen specificity is unknown. Amplification of ligated cDNA took four PCR rounds with SP2 and nested alpha and beta constant primers. Alpha and beta constant region primers primed reverse transcription for blood and skin samples. TCRdb recomputed calls from the UMI-ligation and nested PCR reads with MiXCR, one row per CDR3 protein. There are roughly 36,000 distinct CDR3 sequences in the sample; 9.5% to 11% occur only once, and 3.9% lies in the top ten. Specified treatment: skin biopsy from PPD injection site in Mantoux-positive individual. A UMI-containing oligonucleotide was joined by 3' ligation to the TCR cDNA template. Tuberculin skin test biopsies were taken where PPD was injected in Mantoux-positive people. Input was roughly 1 to 1000 ng of DNase-treated total RNA without cell sorting. The sequenced sample was skin, obtained from a tuberculin skin test site. The TCR sequence derives from an adult in good health.

For the CDR3, the DNA is TGCAGCGTTGAAGGGGGCTGGGACTATGGCTACACCTTC. It codes for CSVEGGWDYGYTF. V is TRBV29-1 and J is TRBJ1-2; a possible D gene is TRBD1 (5 bases). The V gene lost 1 base and the J gene lost 3 bases, with 9 bases spanning the gap. In germline, CDR1 is SQVTM, CDR2 ANQGSEA. The CDR3 has 13 amino acids.